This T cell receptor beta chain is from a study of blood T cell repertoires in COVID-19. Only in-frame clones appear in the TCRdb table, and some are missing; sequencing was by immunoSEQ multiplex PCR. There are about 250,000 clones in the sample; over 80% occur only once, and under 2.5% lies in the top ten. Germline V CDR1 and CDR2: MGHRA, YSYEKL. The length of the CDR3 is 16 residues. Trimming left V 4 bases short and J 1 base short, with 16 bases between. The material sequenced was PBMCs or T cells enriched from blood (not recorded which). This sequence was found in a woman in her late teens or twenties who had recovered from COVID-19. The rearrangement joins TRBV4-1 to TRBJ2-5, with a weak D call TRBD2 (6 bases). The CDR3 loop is CASSRALARGQETQYF. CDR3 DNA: TGCGCCAGCAGCCGGGCACTAGCTCGGGGCCAAGAGACCCAGTACTTC.